This is a list of T cell receptor beta chains from one sample in a study of cytomegalovirus exposure and HLA in healthy donors. Data came from immunoSEQ multiplex PCR; TCRdb stores just in-frame clones and leaves some out. Among roughly 140,000 clones listed, roughly 89% were seen once. Sequencing used PBMCs. The receptors shown here come from a woman younger than 30 in good health and CMV-seropositive. Each CDR3 is given without its conserved first and last residue. D genes are given only for firm matches.

v_gene	d_gene	j_gene	CDR3aa
TRBV14	-	TRBJ2-7	ASSLARQNTYEQY
TRBV29-1	-	TRBJ1-4	SVRGGGLNEKLF
TRBV11-3	TRBD1	TRBJ2-4	ASSPGTVTNIQY
TRBV5-6	TRBD1	TRBJ1-4	ASSLMGQGATNEKLF
TRBV2	TRBD2	TRBJ2-7	ASSKILAGVSYEQY
TRBV30	-	TRBJ1-4	ACGGRSTNEKLF
TRBV30	-	TRBJ1-1	AWSSPGVVTEAF
TRBV29-1	TRBD1	TRBJ2-7	SVKEDRGPYEQY
TRBV28	TRBD1	TRBJ2-7	ASSLRQGVVTYEQY
TRBV7-9	-	TRBJ2-7	ASSLGTGYEQY
TRBV7-2	-	TRBJ1-1	ASSPLRTLNTEAF
TRBV5-1	TRBD2	TRBJ2-4	ASSLVAGGPVVKNIQY
TRBV6-5	-	TRBJ2-5	ASSYFGLQETQY
TRBV6-6	-	TRBJ2-7	ASTNPEVSYEQY
TRBV30	-	TRBJ1-1	AWGPGGTEAF
TRBV5-4	TRBD2	TRBJ2-1	ASSLGLAGVANNEQF
TRBV10-3	TRBD2	TRBJ2-5	AISGVAGEGPRAQETQY
TRBV5-1	-	TRBJ2-2	ASSLDLRGELF
TRBV2	-	TRBJ2-3	ASTPQSGSTDTQY
TRBV18	-	TRBJ1-5	ASSPRGTPRGNQPQH
TRBV30	-	TRBJ2-5	ASDRGGWETQY
TRBV5-6	TRBD1	TRBJ2-7	ASSEDRGSYEQY
TRBV12-5	TRBD2	TRBJ2-1	ASGWGLAGGPDEQF
TRBV14	TRBD1	TRBJ2-1	ASSPDRGNNEQF
TRBV5-6	TRBD2	TRBJ2-2	ASSLGREGREWTGELF
TRBV13	TRBD2	TRBJ2-7	ASSSLTSGSYEQY
TRBV9	TRBD1	TRBJ1-3	ASSFKGQSGNTIY
TRBV19	TRBD1	TRBJ2-3	ASSTGQVTSTDTQY
TRBV5-1	TRBD2	TRBJ2-5	ASSPGLAGGPSETQY
TRBV5-1	-	TRBJ2-2	ASSLWDTSITGELF
TRBV9	-	TRBJ2-7	ASSVGTGLSYEQY
TRBV6-5	TRBD1	TRBJ2-7	ASRFRDRVNEQY
TRBV7-8	TRBD2	TRBJ2-3	ASSLASAGGPDTQY
TRBV5-4	-	TRBJ2-1	ASSLVQRTGREQF
TRBV29-1	TRBD1	TRBJ2-2	SAAGTGNTGELF
TRBV2	TRBD2	TRBJ2-3	ASSAPTSASSTDTQY
TRBV19	TRBD1	TRBJ2-7	ASSIVPGQGAYEQY
TRBV19	-	TRBJ1-2	ASSSEGGLNYGYT
TRBV29-1	-	TRBJ1-1	SVEERQDGIAF
TRBV18	-	TRBJ1-2	ASSPPYRDLPFYGYT
TRBV7-6	TRBD1	TRBJ1-1	ASSSTSGGSGTEAF
TRBV5-4	TRBD1	TRBJ2-3	ASSPGGTGASDTQY
TRBV5-1	-	TRBJ1-2	ASSIAGVNYGYT
TRBV28	TRBD2	TRBJ2-3	ASSLTGLTSTDTQY
TRBV6-5	TRBD2	TRBJ2-1	ASRPPSGRAHEQF
TRBV19	TRBD1	TRBJ2-3	ASSQDRGNTQY
TRBV27	TRBD1	TRBJ1-2	ASSKQGGGNGYT
TRBV5-1	-	TRBJ2-2	ASSLDGGYTGELF
TRBV19	-	TRBJ2-7	ASSDSYEQY
TRBV4-1	-	TRBJ2-2	ASSQILSGQTGELF
TRBV15	-	TRBJ1-2	ATSRAGSYGYT
TRBV6-5	-	TRBJ2-5	ASSPRGRYQETQY
TRBV11-3	-	TRBJ2-7	ASSLRRGGLLGTYEQY
TRBV6-6	-	TRBJ2-7	ASSYIQSSYEQY